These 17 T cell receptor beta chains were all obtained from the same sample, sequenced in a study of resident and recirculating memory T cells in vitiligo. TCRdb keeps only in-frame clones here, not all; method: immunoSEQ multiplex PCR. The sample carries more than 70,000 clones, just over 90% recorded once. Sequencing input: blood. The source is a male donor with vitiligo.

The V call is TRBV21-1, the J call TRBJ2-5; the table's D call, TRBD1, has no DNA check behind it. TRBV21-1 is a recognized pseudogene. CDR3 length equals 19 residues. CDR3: CASSKARRDSRNIQETQYF. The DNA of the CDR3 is TGTGCCAGCAGCAAAGCTAGAAGGGACAGCAGAAACATCCAAGAGACCCAGTACTTC.

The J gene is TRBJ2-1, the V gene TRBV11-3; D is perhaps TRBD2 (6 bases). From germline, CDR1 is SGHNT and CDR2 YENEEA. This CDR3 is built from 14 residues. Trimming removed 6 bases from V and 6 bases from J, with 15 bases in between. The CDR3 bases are TGTGCCAGCAGGCAACGGGAGACCCCCAATGAGCAGTTCTTC. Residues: CASRQRETPNEQFF.

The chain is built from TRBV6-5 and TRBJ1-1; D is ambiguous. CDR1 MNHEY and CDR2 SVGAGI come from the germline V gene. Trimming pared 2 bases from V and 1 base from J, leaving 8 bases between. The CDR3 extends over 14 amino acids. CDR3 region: CASSYARRNTEAFF. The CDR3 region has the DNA TGTGCCAGCAGTTACGCGAGGCGGAACACTGAAGCTTTCTTT.

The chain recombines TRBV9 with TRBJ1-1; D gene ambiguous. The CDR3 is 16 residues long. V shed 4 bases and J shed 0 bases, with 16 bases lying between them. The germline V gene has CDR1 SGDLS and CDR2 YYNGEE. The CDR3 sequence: CASSPSDWAMNTEAFF. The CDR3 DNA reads TGTGCCAGCAGCCCTTCGGACTGGGCTATGAACACTGAAGCTTTCTTT.

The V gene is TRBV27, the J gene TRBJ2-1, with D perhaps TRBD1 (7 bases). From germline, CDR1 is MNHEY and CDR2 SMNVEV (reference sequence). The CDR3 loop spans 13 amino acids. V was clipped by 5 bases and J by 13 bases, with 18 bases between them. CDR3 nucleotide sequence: TGTGCCAGCAGTGCGACGAAAGGAGGGGGCCAGTTCTTC. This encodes CASSATKGGGQFF.

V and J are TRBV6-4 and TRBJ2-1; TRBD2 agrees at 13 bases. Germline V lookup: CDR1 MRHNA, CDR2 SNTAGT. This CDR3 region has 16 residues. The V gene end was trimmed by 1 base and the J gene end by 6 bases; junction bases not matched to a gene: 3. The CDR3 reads CASSDYGLAGVNEQFF. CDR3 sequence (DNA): TGTGCCAGCAGTGACTACGGACTAGCGGGAGTCAATGAGCAGTTCTTC.

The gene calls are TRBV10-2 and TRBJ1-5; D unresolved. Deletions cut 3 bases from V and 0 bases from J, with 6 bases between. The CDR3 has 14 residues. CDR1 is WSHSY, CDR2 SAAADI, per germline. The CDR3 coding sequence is TGCGCCAGCAGTGACCCCTATAGCAATCAGCCCCAGCATTTT. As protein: CASSDPYSNQPQHF.

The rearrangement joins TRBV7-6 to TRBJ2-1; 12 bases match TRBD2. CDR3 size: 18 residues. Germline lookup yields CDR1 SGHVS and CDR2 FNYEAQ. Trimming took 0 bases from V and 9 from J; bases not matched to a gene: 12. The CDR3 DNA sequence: TGTGCCAGCAGCTTAGCGTACAGGAGGACTAGCGGGGAGGGTGAGCAGTTCTTC. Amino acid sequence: CASSLAYRRTSGEGEQFF.

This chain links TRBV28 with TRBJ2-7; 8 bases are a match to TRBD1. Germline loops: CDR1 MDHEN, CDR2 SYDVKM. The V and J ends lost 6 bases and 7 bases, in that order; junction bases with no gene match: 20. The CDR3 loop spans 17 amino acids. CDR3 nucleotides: TGTGCCAGCAGGTCGGCGGGTAACCGGGACAGGATTGGAGAGCAGTACTTC. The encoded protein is CASRSAGNRDRIGEQYF.

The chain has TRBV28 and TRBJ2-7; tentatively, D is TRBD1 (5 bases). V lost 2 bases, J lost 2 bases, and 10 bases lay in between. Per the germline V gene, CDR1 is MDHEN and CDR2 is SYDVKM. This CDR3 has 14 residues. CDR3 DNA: TGTGCCAGCAGTTTAACCGACAGAACCTACGAGCAGTACTTC. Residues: CASSLTDRTYEQYF.

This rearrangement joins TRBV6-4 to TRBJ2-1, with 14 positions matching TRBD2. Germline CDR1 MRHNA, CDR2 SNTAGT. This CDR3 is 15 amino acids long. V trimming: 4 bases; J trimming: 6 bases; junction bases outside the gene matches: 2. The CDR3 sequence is CASSGGTSGSNEQFF. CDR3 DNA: TGTGCCAGCAGTGGGGGGACTAGCGGGAGCAATGAGCAGTTCTTC.

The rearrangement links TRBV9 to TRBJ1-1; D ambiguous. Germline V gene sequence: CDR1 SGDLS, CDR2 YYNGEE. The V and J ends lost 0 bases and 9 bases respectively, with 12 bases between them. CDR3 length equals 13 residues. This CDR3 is CASSVGERSQAFF. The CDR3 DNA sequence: TGTGCCAGCAGCGTAGGTGAGAGGAGTCAAGCTTTCTTT.

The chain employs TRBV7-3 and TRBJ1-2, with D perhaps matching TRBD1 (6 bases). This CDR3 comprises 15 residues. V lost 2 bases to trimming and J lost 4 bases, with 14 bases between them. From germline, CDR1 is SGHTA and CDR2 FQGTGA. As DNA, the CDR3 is TGTGCCAGCAGCTTAGCCTCCAGGGGCCTCTATGGCTACACCTTC. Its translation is CASSLASRGLYGYTF.

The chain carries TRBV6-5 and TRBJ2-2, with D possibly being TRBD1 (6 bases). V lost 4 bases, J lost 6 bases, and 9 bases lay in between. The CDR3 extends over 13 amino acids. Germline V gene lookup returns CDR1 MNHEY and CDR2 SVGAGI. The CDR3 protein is CASSSRGSGELFF. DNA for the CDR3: TGTGCCAGCAGTTCCAGGGGTTCCGGGGAGCTGTTTTTT.

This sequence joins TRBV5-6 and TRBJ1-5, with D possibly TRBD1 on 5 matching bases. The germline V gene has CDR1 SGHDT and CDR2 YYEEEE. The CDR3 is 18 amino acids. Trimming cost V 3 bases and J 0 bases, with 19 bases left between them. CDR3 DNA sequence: TGTGCCAGCAGCTCCATACCGACACGACAGTATAGCAATCAGCCCCAGCATTTT. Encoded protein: CASSSIPTRQYSNQPQHF.

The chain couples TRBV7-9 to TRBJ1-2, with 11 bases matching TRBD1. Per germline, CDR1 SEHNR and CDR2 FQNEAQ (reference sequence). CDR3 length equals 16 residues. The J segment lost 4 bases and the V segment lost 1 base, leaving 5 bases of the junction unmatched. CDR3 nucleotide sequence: TGTGCCAGCAGCTTAGGGGGACAGGGGGGATCCTATGGCTACACCTTC. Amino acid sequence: CASSLGGQGGSYGYTF.

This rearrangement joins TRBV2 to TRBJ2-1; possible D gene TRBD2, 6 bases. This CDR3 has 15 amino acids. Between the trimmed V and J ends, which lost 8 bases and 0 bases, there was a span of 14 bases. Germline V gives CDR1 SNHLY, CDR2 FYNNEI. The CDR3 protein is CASGSEGSSYNEQFF. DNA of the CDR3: TGTGCCAGCGGCTCGGAGGGGAGCTCCTACAATGAGCAGTTCTTC.